The 29 T cell receptor beta chains below come from one sample, sequenced in a study of cytomegalovirus exposure and HLA in healthy donors. Here immunoSEQ multiplex PCR was the method, and the copy in TCRdb shows in-frame clones only, minus some. The sample lists 250,000 to 350,000 clones; roughly 88% were seen once. Sequencing was done on a sample of PBMCs. Source of these receptors: a woman aged 18-29 years in good health and CMV-seronegative.

The chain is built from TRBV5-4 and TRBJ2-1, with a weak D call TRBD1 (6 bases). The CDR3 covers 14 residues. V lost 2 bases, J lost 6 bases, and 12 bases lay in between. Germline CDR1 SGHNT, CDR2 YYREEE (reference sequence). CDR3 amino acids: CASSFRIRGNEQFF. The CDR3 DNA is TGTGCCAGCAGCTTCAGGATCAGGGGCAATGAGCAGTTCTTC.

The J gene is TRBJ2-7, the V gene TRBV6-5; 9 bases agree with TRBD1. Per the germline V gene, CDR1 is MNHEY and CDR2 is SVGAGI. V shed 6 bases, J shed 2 bases, and the junction held 5 bases outside the gene matches. The CDR3 runs 14 residues. The CDR3 DNA reads TGTGCCAGCAGCCCCGGACAGGGGACCTACGAGCAGTACTTC. Residues: CASSPGQGTYEQYF.

The chain employs TRBV28 and TRBJ1-5; D may be TRBD1 (5 bases). The CDR3 extends over 16 amino acids. With 4 bases removed from V and 0 bases from J, the gap between germline ends came to 13 bases. The germline V gene has CDR1 MDHEN and CDR2 SYDVKM. CDR3 DNA sequence: TGTGCCAGCAGTTCGGGCAGGGAACTTAGCAATCAGCCCCAGCATTTT. It codes for CASSSGRELSNQPQHF.

V usage is TRBV5-1 and J usage is TRBJ2-5; TRBD2 matches 10 bases. This CDR3 region has 16 residues. Germline assignment: CDR1 SGHRS and CDR2 YFSETQ. V dropped 6 bases and J dropped 4; count of bases not matched to a gene: 12. CDR3 in amino acids: CASTWRAGGQGETQYF. The DNA of the CDR3 is TGCGCCAGCACCTGGAGAGCGGGGGGGCAAGGAGAGACCCAGTACTTC.

The chain carries TRBV27 and TRBJ2-5, with TRBD2 matching over 8 bases. Germline lookup yields CDR1 MNHEY and CDR2 SMNVEV (reference sequence). Losses at the gene ends were 4 bases for V and 4 bases for J; bases not matched to a gene: 8. The CDR3 loop spans 15 amino acids. The CDR3 region is CASSYVSGISETQYF. CDR3 sequence (DNA): TGTGCCAGCAGTTATGTTAGCGGGATTTCAGAGACCCAGTACTTC.

This clone was recorded only once. This sequence joins TRBV7-6 and TRBJ2-3; 11 bases align to TRBD2. This CDR3 contains 18 residues. Germline loops: CDR1 SGHVS, CDR2 FNYEAQ. V lost 5 bases and J lost 4; bases outside the gene matches: 14. In nucleotides, the CDR3 is TGTGCCAGCAGCGCCAGGGCCCTACTAGCGGGAGAGCCAGATACGCAGTATTTT. Residues: CASSARALLAGEPDTQYF.

The J gene is TRBJ1-2, the V gene TRBV2; D might be TRBD1 (5 bases). The CDR3 spans 14 residues. Trimming left V 3 bases short and J 3 bases short, with 11 bases between. CDR1 and CDR2 (germline): SNHLY, FYNNEI. The CDR3 DNA reads TGTGCCAGCAGTGACTCCCCCAGGGACTATGGCTACACCTTC. Protein: CASSDSPRDYGYTF.

CDR3 bases: TGTGCCAGCACTTTCGGTATCTGGCCCCAGCATTTT. Amino acids: CASTFGIWPQHF. J is TRBJ1-5 and V is TRBV27; D is ambiguous. CDR3 size: 12 residues. Trimming cost V 7 bases and J 9 bases, with 13 bases left between them. Germline assignment: CDR1 MNHEY and CDR2 SMNVEV (reference sequence).

This clone was detected a few times. The chain uses TRBV2 and TRBJ1-2; possibly TRBD1 for D (6 bases). V was trimmed by 6 bases and J by 4 bases, leaving 18 bases between them. From germline, CDR1 is SNHLY and CDR2 FYNNEI. The CDR3 is 15 amino acids. The CDR3 DNA reads TGTGCCAGCAGCCCCGGGACAAGCCCCCTCTATGGCTACACCTTC. Residues: CASSPGTSPLYGYTF.

The chain carries TRBV6-4 and TRBJ1-4; 9 bases line up with TRBD1. Germline V gene lookup returns CDR1 MRHNA and CDR2 SNTAGT. V trimming: 2 bases; J trimming: 6 bases; junction bases outside the gene matches: 13. The CDR3 contains 18 residues. CDR3 protein: CASSDQGDRVHGDEKLFF. The DNA of the CDR3 is TGTGCCAGCAGTGACCAAGGGGACAGGGTTCACGGGGATGAAAAACTGTTTTTT.

The chain combines TRBV6-5 with TRBJ2-2; 9 bases are a match to TRBD1. Germline lookup yields CDR1 MNHEY and CDR2 SVGAGI. Germline trimming cut 6 bases from V and 5 bases from J; bases unmatched to any gene: 7. The CDR3 is 15 amino acids. The CDR3 loop reads CASSRGQGTTGELFF. CDR3 bases: TGTGCCAGCAGCCGCGGACAGGGGACGACCGGGGAGCTGTTTTTT.

About this clone itself: Different DNA sequences within this sample yield the same CDR3. V is TRBV19 and J is TRBJ2-5; 11 bases map to TRBD1. Trimming at V came to 6 bases and at J to 5 bases, leaving 5 bases not matched to a gene. The CDR3 runs 14 residues. Germline V CDR1 and CDR2: LNHDA, SQIVND (reference sequence). The CDR3 nucleotides are TGTGCCAGTAGGGACAGGGGGCGCGGGGAGACCCAGTACTTC. Encoded protein: CASRDRGRGETQYF.

The chain employs TRBV29-1 and TRBJ1-3; TRBD1 aligns across 7 bases. With 7 bases clipped from V and 0 bases from J, the junction kept 6 bases outside the gene matches. This CDR3 region has 14 residues. Per the germline V gene, CDR1 is SQVTM and CDR2 is ANQGSEA. In nucleotides, the CDR3 is TGCAGCGCCTCTACAGGGGTCTCTGGAAACACCATATATTTT. Translating gives CSASTGVSGNTIYF. The whole variable domain, filled in from reference TRBV29-1 and TRBJ1-3, reads SAVISQKPSRDICQRGTSLTIQCQVDSQVTMMFWYRQQPGQSLTLIATANQGSEATYESGFVIDKFPISRPNLTFSTLTVSNMSPEDSSIYLCSASTGVSGNTIYFGEGSWLTVV.

The J gene is TRBJ2-2, the V gene TRBV29-1; TRBD2 is a possible D gene (6 bases). CDR1 is SQVTM, CDR2 ANQGSEA, per germline. The length of the CDR3 is 14 residues. V gave up 4 bases and J gave up 5 bases, with 14 bases separating them. CDR3 in amino acids: CSVGAGIETGELFF. CDR3 bases: TGCAGCGTTGGCGCGGGGATCGAGACCGGGGAGCTGTTTTTT.

The genes are TRBV11-2 and TRBJ2-7, with 9 positions matching TRBD1. This CDR3 spans 14 amino acids. The germline CDR1 and CDR2 sequences are SGHAT and FQNNGV. The ends lost 5 bases at V and 4 bases at J; junction bases unmatched: 6. Here the CDR3 reads CASSKGTGWYEQYF. CDR3 DNA: TGTGCCAGCAGCAAAGGGACAGGGTGGTACGAGCAGTACTTC.

The CDR3 DNA sequence: TGTGCCAGCAGGTCTCCGGACAGGATCTACGAGCAGTACTTC. Residues: CASRSPDRIYEQYF. This chain connects TRBV28 to TRBJ2-7; 7 bases fit TRBD1. In germline, CDR1 is MDHEN, CDR2 SYDVKM. The J segment lost 3 bases and the V segment lost 6 bases, leaving 8 bases of the junction unmatched. The CDR3 is 14 residues long.

V gene TRBV28 combines with J gene TRBJ2-7; TRBD1 might be the D (5 bases). Germline V gives CDR1 MDHEN, CDR2 SYDVKM. This CDR3 has 13 amino acids. The germline V and J ends were trimmed by 6 bases and 4 bases, with 13 bases remaining between them. CDR3 loop: CASRGSDRYEQYF. CDR3 nucleotides: TGTGCCAGCAGAGGATCCGACAGATACGAGCAGTACTTC. The full variable domain, rest sourced from reference TRBV28 and TRBJ2-7, is DVKVTQSSRYLVKRTGEKVFLECVQDMDHENMFWYRQDPGLGLRLIYFSYDVKMKEKGDIPEGYSVSREKKERFSLILESASTNQTSMYLCASRGSDRYEQYFGPGTRLTVT.

The chain recombines TRBV28 with TRBJ2-1; 8 bases map to TRBD2. The trim removed 6 bases at V and 1 base at J, leaving 5 bases unmatched. The length of the CDR3 is 15 residues. Germline V lookup: CDR1 MDHEN, CDR2 SYDVKM. CDR3 sequence: CASSYRLASYNEQFF. CDR3 bases: TGTGCCAGCAGCTACCGACTAGCGTCCTACAATGAGCAGTTCTTC.

This clone has a handful of counts. The chain uses TRBV2 and TRBJ1-3; 7 nucleotides align to TRBD1. This CDR3 region has 15 residues. Germline CDR1 is SNHLY and CDR2 is FYNNEI. With V trimmed by 9 bases and J by 0 bases, 8 bases remained unmatched. CDR3 sequence (DNA): TGTGCCAGTGGGACAGTCCCTTACTCTGGAAACACCATATATTTT. Protein: CASGTVPYSGNTIYF.

The rearrangement links TRBV10-1 to TRBJ2-7; 8 positions agree with TRBD2. This CDR3 has 16 residues. CDR1 is WNHNN, CDR2 SYGVQD, per germline (reference sequence). The V gene end was trimmed by 0 bases and the J gene end by 5 bases; junction bases not matched to a gene: 9. CDR3 DNA sequence: TGCGCCAGCAGTGAGTCAGTAGCGGGAACCTGGGACGAGCAGTACTTC. Amino acids: CASSESVAGTWDEQYF.

The chain links TRBV25-1 to TRBJ2-3; 13 nucleotides match TRBD2. This CDR3 region has 15 residues. The trim removed 8 bases at V and 0 bases at J, leaving 2 bases unmatched. CDR1 and CDR2 from the germline V gene are MGHDK and SYGVNS. The CDR3 loop reads CASGGLAGSTDTQYF. CDR3 in DNA: TGTGCCAGCGGGGGACTAGCGGGAAGCACAGATACGCAGTATTTT. Full variable domain (missing parts from reference TRBV25-1 and TRBJ2-3): EADIYQTPRYLVIGTGKKITLECSQTMGHDKMYWYQQDPGMELHLIHYSYGVNSTEKGDLSSESTVSRIRTEHFPLTLESARPSHTSQYLCASGGLAGSTDTQYFGPGTRLTVL.

V gene TRBV28 combines with J gene TRBJ2-1; tentative D call: TRBD2 (5 bases). Germline values: CDR1 MDHEN, CDR2 SYDVKM. CDR3 length: 15 residues. The ends were cut back, 2 bases at V and 4 bases at J, with 12 bases in the middle. The CDR3 loop is CASSLRSGGYNEQFF. The CDR3 nucleotides are TGTGCCAGCAGTTTAAGGTCCGGCGGGTACAATGAGCAGTTCTTC.

V usage is TRBV7-2 and J usage is TRBJ1-3; D call uncertain. Trimming stripped 4 bases from V and 0 bases from J, with 10 bases between. Germline V gene lookup returns CDR1 SGHTA and CDR2 FQGNSA. This CDR3 has 15 amino acids. Here the CDR3 reads CASSSDAGSGNTIYF. Written as DNA, the CDR3 is TGTGCCAGCAGCTCCGACGCAGGCTCTGGAAACACCATATATTTT.

CDR3 amino acids: CATSRDFGDEQYF. CDR3 nucleotide sequence: TGTGCCACCAGCAGAGATTTCGGGGACGAGCAGTACTTC. The chain is built from TRBV15 and TRBJ2-7; TRBD2 is a possible D gene (5 bases). Germline CDR1 reads LNHNV; CDR2 reads YYDKDF (reference sequence). Trimming shortened V by 0 bases and J by 5 bases, and 8 bases separated the two germline ends. This CDR3 region has 13 residues.

This sequence joins TRBV29-1 and TRBJ2-1; D possibly corresponds to TRBD1 (6 bases). The CDR3 extends over 15 amino acids. Germline-derived CDR1 and CDR2 are SQVTM and ANQGSEA. V lost 0 bases and J 10 bases, leaving 19 bases between the germline ends. In DNA form, the CDR3 reads TGCAGCGTTGAAGACGGCAGGGGCCCTATTGCCGAGCAGTTCTTC. Protein product: CSVEDGRGPIAEQFF.

The chain is built from TRBV9 and TRBJ2-7; possible D gene TRBD1, 6 bases. V gave up 4 bases and J gave up 1 base, with 9 bases separating them. The CDR3 consists of 13 residues. Looked up from germline, CDR1 is SGDLS and CDR2 is YYNGEE. The chain's CDR3 is CASSPTGSYEQYF. The CDR3 DNA reads as TGTGCCAGCAGCCCGACAGGATCCTACGAGCAGTACTTC.

V and J are TRBV2 and TRBJ2-1; unclear D gene. The CDR3 loop spans 11 amino acids. From germline, CDR1 is SNHLY and CDR2 FYNNEI. Trimming cost V 3 bases and J 6 bases, with 3 bases left between them. CDR3 loop: CASSDFNEQFF. In DNA form, the CDR3 reads TGTGCCAGCAGTGACTTCAATGAGCAGTTCTTC. Using reference TRBV2 and TRBJ2-1 for the parts outside the CDR3, the full variable domain is EPEVTQTPSHQVTQMGQEVILRCVPISNHLYFYWYRQILGQKVEFLVSFYNNEISEKSEIFDDQFSVERPDGSNFTLKIRSTKLEDSAMYFCASSDFNEQFFGPGTRLTVL.

Concerning this clone itself: At one boundary the junction diverges from the germline segment, which might be a read error. Here the CDR3 reads CASSPRGGGTDTQYF. The DNA for the CDR3 is TGTGCTAGCAGCCCGCGGGGCGGAGGCACAGATACGCAGTATTTT. The J gene is TRBJ2-3, the V gene TRBV7-7; maybe TRBD2 (6 bases). This CDR3 has 15 residues. Per the germline V gene, CDR1 is SSHAT and CDR2 is FNYEAQ (reference sequence).

The V call is TRBV28, the J call TRBJ1-2; 7 positions agree with TRBD1. The CDR3 covers 13 residues. CDR1 and CDR2 from the germline V gene are MDHEN and SYDVKM. V was clipped by 4 bases and J by 8 bases; unmatched bases: 7. The CDR3 here is CASSSGTVLGYTF. CDR3 sequence (DNA): TGTGCCAGCAGTTCCGGGACAGTACTGGGCTACACCTTC.